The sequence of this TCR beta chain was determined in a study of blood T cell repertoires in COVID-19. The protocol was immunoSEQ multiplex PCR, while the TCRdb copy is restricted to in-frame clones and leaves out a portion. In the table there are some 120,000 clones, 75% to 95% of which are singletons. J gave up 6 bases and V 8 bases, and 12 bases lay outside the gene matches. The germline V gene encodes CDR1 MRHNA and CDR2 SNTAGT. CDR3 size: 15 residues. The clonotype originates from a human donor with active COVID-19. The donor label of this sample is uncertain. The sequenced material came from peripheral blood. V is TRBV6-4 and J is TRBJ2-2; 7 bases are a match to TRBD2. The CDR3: CASPSAASGAGELFF. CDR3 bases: TGTGCCAGCCCCTCGGCAGCTAGCGGCGCCGGGGAGCTGTTTTTT.